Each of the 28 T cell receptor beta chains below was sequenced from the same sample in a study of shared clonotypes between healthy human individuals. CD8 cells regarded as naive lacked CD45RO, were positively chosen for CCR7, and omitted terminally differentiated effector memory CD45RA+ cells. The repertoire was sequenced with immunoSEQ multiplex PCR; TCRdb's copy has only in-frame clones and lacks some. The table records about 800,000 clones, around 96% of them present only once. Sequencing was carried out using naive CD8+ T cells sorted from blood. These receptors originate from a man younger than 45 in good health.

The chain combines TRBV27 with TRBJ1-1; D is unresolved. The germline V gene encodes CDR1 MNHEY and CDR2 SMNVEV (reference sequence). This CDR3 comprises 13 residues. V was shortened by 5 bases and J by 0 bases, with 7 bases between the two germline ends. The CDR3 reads CASSPAVNTEAFF. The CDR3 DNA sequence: TGTGCCAGCAGTCCAGCAGTGAACACTGAAGCTTTCTTT.

The CDR3: CSVELQTQSYEQYF. For the CDR3, the DNA is TGCAGCGTTGAATTGCAGACCCAGTCCTACGAGCAGTACTTC. The V and J genes are TRBV29-1 and TRBJ2-7; no reliable D call. Deletions cut 2 bases from V and 1 base from J, with 12 bases between. CDR1 is SQVTM, CDR2 ANQGSEA, per germline. The CDR3 sequence is 14 residues long.

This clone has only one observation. CDR3: CASSVDWARADTQYF. The CDR3 nucleotides read TGTGCCAGCAGCGTAGATTGGGCGAGAGCAGATACGCAGTATTTT. The chain couples TRBV9 to TRBJ2-3; D not certain. CDR3 length: 15 residues. Germline V CDR1 and CDR2: SGDLS, YYNGEE. The germline V and J ends were trimmed by 0 bases and 4 bases, with 12 bases remaining between them.

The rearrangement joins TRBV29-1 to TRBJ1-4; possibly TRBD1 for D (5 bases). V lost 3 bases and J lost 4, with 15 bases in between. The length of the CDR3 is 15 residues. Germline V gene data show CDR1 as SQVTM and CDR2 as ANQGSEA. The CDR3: CSVEPQGSGNEKLFF. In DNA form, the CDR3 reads TGCAGCGTTGAGCCCCAGGGATCGGGTAATGAAAAACTGTTTTTT.

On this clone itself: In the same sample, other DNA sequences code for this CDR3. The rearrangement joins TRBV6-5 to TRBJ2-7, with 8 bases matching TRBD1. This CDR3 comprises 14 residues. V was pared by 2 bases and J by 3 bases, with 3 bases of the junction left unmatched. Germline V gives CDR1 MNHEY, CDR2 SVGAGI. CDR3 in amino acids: CASSYGTGNYEQYF. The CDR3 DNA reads TGTGCCAGCAGTTACGGGACAGGAAACTACGAGCAGTACTTC.

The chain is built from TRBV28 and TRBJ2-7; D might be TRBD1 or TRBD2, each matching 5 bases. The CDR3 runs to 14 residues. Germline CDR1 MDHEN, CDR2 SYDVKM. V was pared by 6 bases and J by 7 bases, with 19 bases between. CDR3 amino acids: CASSDLGAPGEQYF. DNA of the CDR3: TGTGCCAGCAGCGACTTAGGGGCCCCGGGGGAGCAGTACTTC.

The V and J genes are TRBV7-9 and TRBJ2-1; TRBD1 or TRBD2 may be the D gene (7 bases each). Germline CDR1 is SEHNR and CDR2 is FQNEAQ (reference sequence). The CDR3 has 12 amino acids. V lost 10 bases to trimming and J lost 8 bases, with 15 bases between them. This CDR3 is CAINPGGDEQFF. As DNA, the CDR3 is TGTGCCATCAATCCAGGGGGGGATGAGCAGTTCTTC. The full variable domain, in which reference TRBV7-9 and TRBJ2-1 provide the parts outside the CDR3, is DTGVSQNPRHKITKRGQNVTFRCDPISEHNRLYWYRQTLGQGPEFLTYFQNEAQLEKSRLLSDRFSAERPKGSFSTLEIQRTEQGDSAMYLCAINPGGDEQFFGPGTRLTVL.

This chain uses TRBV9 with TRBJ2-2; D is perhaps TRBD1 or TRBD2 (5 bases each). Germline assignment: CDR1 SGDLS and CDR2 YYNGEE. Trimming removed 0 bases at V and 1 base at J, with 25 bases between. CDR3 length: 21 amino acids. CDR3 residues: CASSVATGPRWAGENTGELFF. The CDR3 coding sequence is TGTGCCAGCAGCGTAGCTACGGGACCCCGGTGGGCAGGAGAGAACACCGGGGAGCTGTTTTTT.

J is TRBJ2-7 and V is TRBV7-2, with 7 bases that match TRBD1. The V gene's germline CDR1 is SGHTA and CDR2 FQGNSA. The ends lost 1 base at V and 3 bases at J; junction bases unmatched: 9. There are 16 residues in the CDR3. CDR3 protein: CASSLGGQPGRYEQYF. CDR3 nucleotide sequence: TGTGCCAGCAGCTTAGGGGGACAGCCCGGGCGCTACGAGCAGTACTTC.

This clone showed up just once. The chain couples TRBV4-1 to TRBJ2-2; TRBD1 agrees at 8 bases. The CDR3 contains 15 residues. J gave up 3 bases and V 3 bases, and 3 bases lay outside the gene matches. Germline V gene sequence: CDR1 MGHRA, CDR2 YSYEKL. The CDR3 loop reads CASSHTDRDTGELFF. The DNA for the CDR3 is TGCGCCAGCAGCCACACGGACAGGGACACCGGGGAGCTGTTTTTT.

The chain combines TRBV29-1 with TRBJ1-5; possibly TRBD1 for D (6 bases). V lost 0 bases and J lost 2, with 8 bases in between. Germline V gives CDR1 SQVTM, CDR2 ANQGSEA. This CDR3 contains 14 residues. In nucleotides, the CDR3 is TGCAGCGTTGAAGAACAGGGAGGCAATCAGCCCCAGCATTTT. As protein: CSVEEQGGNQPQHF. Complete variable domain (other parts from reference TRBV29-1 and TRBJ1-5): SAVISQKPSRDICQRGTSLTIQCQVDSQVTMMFWYRQQPGQSLTLIATANQGSEATYESGFVIDKFPISRPNLTFSTLTVSNMSPEDSSIYLCSVEEQGGNQPQHFGDGTRLSIL.

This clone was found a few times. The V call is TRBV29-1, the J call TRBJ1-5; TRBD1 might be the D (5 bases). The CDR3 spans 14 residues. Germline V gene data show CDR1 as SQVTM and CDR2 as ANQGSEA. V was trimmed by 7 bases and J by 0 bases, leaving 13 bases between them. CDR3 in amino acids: CSAQEGNSNQPQHF. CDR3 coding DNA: TGCAGCGCTCAAGAGGGGAATAGCAATCAGCCCCAGCATTTT.

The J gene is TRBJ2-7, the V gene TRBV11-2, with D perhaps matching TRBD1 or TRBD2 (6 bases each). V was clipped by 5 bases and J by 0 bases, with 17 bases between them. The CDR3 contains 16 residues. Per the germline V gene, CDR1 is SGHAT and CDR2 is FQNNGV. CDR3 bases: TGTGCCAGCAGCCCTTGGGGGGCGGAGAACTCCTACGAGCAGTACTTC. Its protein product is CASSPWGAENSYEQYF.

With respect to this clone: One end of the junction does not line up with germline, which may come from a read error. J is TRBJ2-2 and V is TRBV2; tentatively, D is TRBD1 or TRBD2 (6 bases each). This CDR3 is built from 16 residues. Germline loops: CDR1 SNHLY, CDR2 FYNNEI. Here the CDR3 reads CASTEWGAGDTGELFF. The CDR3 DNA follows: TGTGCCAGCACTGAATGGGGGGCAGGGGACACCGGGGAGCTGTTTTTT.

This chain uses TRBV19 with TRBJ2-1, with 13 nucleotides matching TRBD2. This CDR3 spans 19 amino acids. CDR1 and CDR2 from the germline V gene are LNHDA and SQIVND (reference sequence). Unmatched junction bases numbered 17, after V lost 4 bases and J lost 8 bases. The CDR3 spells CASSTPDLETSGRLDEQFF. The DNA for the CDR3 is TGTGCCAGTAGTACCCCTGACTTAGAGACTAGCGGGAGGTTGGATGAGCAGTTCTTC.

The CDR3 coding sequence is TGTGCCAGCAGCTTTGGGTACTCCTACGAGCAGTACTTC. This gives the protein CASSFGYSYEQYF. The chain couples TRBV5-5 to TRBJ2-7; D call uncertain. V lost 2 bases to trimming and J lost 0 bases, with 6 bases between them. The CDR3 is made up of 13 amino acids. CDR1 and CDR2 from the germline V gene are SGHKS and YYEKEE (reference sequence).

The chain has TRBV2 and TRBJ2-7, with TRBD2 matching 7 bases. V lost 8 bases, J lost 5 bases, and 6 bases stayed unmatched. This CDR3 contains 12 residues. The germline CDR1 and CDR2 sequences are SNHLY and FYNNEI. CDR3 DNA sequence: TGTGCCAGCTTGGGGACTATTAACGAGCAGTACTTC. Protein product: CASLGTINEQYF.

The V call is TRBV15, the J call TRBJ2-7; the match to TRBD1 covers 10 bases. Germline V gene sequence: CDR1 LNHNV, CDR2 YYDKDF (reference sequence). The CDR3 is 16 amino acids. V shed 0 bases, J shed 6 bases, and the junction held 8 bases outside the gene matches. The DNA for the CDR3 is TGTGCCACCAGCAGAGATAAGTCTGGACAGGGGGGCGAGCAGTACTTC. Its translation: CATSRDKSGQGGEQYF.

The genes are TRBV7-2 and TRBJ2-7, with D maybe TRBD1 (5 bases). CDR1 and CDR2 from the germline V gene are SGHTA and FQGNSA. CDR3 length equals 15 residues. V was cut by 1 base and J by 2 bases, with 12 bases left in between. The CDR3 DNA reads TGTGCCAGCAGCTTAGTATCGGAAGGGGCCTACGAGCAGTACTTC. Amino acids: CASSLVSEGAYEQYF.

As DNA, the CDR3 is TGTGCCAGCAGCATAATGACAACGTGGGAGCAGTACTTC. Translating gives CASSIMTTWEQYF. V usage is TRBV11-2 and J usage is TRBJ2-7; D unresolved. Germline V gene data show CDR1 as SGHAT and CDR2 as FQNNGV. The V and J ends lost 5 bases and 7 bases respectively, with 15 bases between them. This CDR3 has 13 residues.

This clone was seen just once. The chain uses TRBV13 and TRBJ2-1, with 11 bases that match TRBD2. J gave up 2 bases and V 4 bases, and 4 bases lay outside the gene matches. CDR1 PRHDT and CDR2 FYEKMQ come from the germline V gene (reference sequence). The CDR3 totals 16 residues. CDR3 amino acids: CASSSGLAAPYNEQFF. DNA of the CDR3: TGTGCCAGCAGCTCGGGACTAGCGGCACCCTACAATGAGCAGTTCTTC.

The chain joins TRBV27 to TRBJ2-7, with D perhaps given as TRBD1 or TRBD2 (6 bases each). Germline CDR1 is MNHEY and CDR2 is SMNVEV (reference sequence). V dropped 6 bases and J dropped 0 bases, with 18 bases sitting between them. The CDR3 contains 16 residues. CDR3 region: CASRLRWGAHSYEQYF. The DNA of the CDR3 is TGTGCCAGCAGACTAAGATGGGGGGCCCACTCCTACGAGCAGTACTTC.

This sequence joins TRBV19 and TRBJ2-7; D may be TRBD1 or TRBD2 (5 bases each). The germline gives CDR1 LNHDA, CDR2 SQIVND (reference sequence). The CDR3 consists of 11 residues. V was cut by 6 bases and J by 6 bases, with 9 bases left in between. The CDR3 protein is CASRYGAEQYF. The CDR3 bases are TGTGCCAGTAGGTACGGGGCCGAGCAGTACTTC.

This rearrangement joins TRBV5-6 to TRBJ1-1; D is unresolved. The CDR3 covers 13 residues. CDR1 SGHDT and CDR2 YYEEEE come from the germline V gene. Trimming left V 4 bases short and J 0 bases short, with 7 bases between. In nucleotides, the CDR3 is TGTGCCAGCAGCGGGAACCTGAACACTGAAGCTTTCTTT. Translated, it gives CASSGNLNTEAFF.

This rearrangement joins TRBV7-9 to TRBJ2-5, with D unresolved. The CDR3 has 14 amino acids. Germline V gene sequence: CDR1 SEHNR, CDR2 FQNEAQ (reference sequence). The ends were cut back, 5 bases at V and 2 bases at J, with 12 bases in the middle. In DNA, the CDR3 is TGTGCCAGCAGCGACCGGACGAGGCAAGAGACCCAGTACTTC. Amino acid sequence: CASSDRTRQETQYF.

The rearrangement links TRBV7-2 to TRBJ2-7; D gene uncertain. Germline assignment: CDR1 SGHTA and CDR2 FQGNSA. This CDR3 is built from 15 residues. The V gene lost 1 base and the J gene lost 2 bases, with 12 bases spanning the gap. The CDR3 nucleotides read TGTGCCAGCAGCTTAGACTGGTCCTCTCCCTACGAGCAGTACTTC. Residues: CASSLDWSSPYEQYF.

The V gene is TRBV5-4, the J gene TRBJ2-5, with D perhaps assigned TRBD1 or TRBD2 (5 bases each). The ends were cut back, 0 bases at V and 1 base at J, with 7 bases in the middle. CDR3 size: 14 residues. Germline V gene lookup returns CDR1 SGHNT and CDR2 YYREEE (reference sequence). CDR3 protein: CASSLVGAQETQYF. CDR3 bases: TGTGCCAGCAGCTTGGTCGGGGCCCAAGAGACCCAGTACTTC.

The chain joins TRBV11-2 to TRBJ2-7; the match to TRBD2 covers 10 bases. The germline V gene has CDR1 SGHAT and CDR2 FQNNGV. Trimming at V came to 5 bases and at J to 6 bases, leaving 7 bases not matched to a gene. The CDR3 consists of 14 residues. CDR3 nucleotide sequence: TGTGCCAGCAGCCCGACTAGCGGGTCCGGCGAGCAGTACTTC. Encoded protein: CASSPTSGSGEQYF.